This TCR beta chain originates from a study of blood T cells in healthy people across ages. This clonotype has a handful of counts. With a J-beta primer mix and a sample-barcoded 5' primer, a second PCR ran about 7 to 12 cycles. TCRdb ran MiXCR on the 5' RACE reads and lists one entry per CDR3 protein. Here the sample spans some 860,000 distinct CDR3 sequences, around 50% being singletons. Germline lookup yields CDR1 MNHEY and CDR2 SMNVEV (reference sequence). V shed 5 bases and J shed 0 bases, with 10 bases lying between them. CDR3 size: 14 residues. The genes are TRBV27 and TRBJ2-5; the D gene is possibly TRBD1 (5 bases). The sequence derives from a man aged 35-49 years in good health. The sequencing sample was made of blood. CDR3 coding DNA: TGTGCCAGCAGTCTCAGACAGAACCAAGAGACCCAGTACTTC. It codes for CASSLRQNQETQYF.